These 30 T cell receptor beta chains came from one sample sequenced in a study of cytotoxic CD8 clonotypes in ibrutinib-treated CLL. Clones were read by immunoSEQ multiplex PCR, and TCRdb kept only the in-frame ones, dropping some. The sample holds hundreds of thousands of clones; 60% to 75% are singletons and the top ten take roughly 15%. Material: PBMCs, obtained after 24 months of ibrutinib treatment. The receptors come from a human donor with chronic lymphocytic leukemia.

This rearrangement joins TRBV7-7 to TRBJ2-1; D is perhaps TRBD2 (5 bases). This CDR3 is 13 amino acids long. Per germline, CDR1 SSHAT and CDR2 FNYEAQ (reference sequence). In DNA, the CDR3 is TGTGCTAGCGCCTCTCGTGGTGGCAGTGAGCAGTTCTTC. Translation gives CASASRGGSEQFF.

This clone appeared once. The J gene is TRBJ2-7, the V gene TRBV2, with 7 bases aligning to TRBD2. V shed 2 bases and J 2 bases; nucleotides not matched to a gene: 9. There are 16 residues in the CDR3. Germline CDR1 SNHLY, CDR2 FYNNEI. The CDR3 DNA follows: TGTGCCAGCAGTGAACGTAGCGGGCAACAACCCTACGAGCAGTACTTC. Its translation: CASSERSGQQPYEQYF.

J is TRBJ2-7 and V is TRBV29-1; perhaps TRBD2 as D (5 bases). Germline-derived CDR1 and CDR2 are SQVTM and ANQGSEA. The CDR3 runs 11 residues. V was shortened by 4 bases and J by 5 bases, with 9 bases between the two germline ends. CDR3 DNA sequence: TGCAGCGTTGGAGGAGGCCACGAGCAGTACTTC. Protein: CSVGGGHEQYF.

The V call is TRBV2, the J call TRBJ2-5; 7 positions agree with TRBD2. Germline lookup yields CDR1 SNHLY and CDR2 FYNNEI. With 6 bases clipped from V and 2 bases from J, the junction kept 6 bases outside the gene matches. The CDR3 spans 14 residues. CDR3 DNA sequence: TGTGCCAGCAGGGGACTGCGGGGGCAAGAGACCCAGTACTTC. Amino acids: CASRGLRGQETQYF.

The rearrangement links TRBV5-6 to TRBJ2-7; TRBD1 is a possible D gene (5 bases). Trimming removed 3 bases at V and 7 bases at J, with 26 bases between. Germline CDR1 and CDR2: SGHDT and YYEEEE. CDR3 length: 17 residues. The DNA for the CDR3 is TGTGCCAGCAGCTCCCGCAAAAGACAGCCACCGACTTGGGAGCAGTACTTC. Protein product: CASSSRKRQPPTWEQYF.

The CDR3 bases are TGTGCCAGCAGAGCCCCGGCGACAGATACGCAGTATTTT. Translation: CASRAPATDTQYF. The rearrangement uses TRBV6-1 and TRBJ2-3; D uncertain. Trimming took 6 bases from V and 3 from J, leaving 10 bases between them. Germline V CDR1 and CDR2: MNHNS, SASEGT. This CDR3 region has 13 residues.

The chain employs TRBV7-2 and TRBJ2-2; 11 positions agree with TRBD2. Losses at the gene ends were 8 bases for V and 4 bases for J; bases not matched to a gene: 6. The CDR3 runs to 15 residues. Germline V gene lookup returns CDR1 SGHTA and CDR2 FQGNSA. The CDR3 sequence: CASFYGLAGTGELFF. DNA of the CDR3: TGTGCCAGCTTTTATGGACTAGCGGGCACCGGGGAGCTGTTTTTT.

The chain joins TRBV29-1 to TRBJ2-3; D not resolved. From germline, CDR1 is SQVTM and CDR2 ANQGSEA. V lost 5 bases and J lost 1, with 10 bases in between. The CDR3 has 13 amino acids. As DNA, the CDR3 is TGCAGCGTTTCGGGCGCGGGCACAGATACGCAGTATTTT. Translating it yields CSVSGAGTDTQYF.

Points on this clone: Other DNA variants within this sample encode the same CDR3. Written as DNA, the CDR3 is TGCGCCAGCAGCTCTACAGGGAGCTCCTACGAGCAGTACTTC. Translated, it gives CASSSTGSSYEQYF. The chain employs TRBV5-1 and TRBJ2-7; perhaps TRBD1 as D (6 bases). Germline values: CDR1 SGHRS, CDR2 YFSETQ. The CDR3 length is 14 residues. V lost 3 bases, J lost 0 bases, and 10 bases lay in between. Based on the CDR3 plus reference TRBV5-1 and TRBJ2-7, the full variable domain is KAGVTQTPRYLIKTRGQQVTLSCSPISGHRSVSWYQQTPGQGLQFLFEYFSETQRNKGNFPGRFSGRQFSNSRSEMNVSTLELGDSALYLCASSSTGSSYEQYFGPGTRLTVT.

J is TRBJ1-1 and V is TRBV4-2, with D unclear. Germline V CDR1 and CDR2: LGHNA, YNFKEQ. Trimming shortened V by 1 base and J by 2 bases, and 8 bases separated the two germline ends. This CDR3 has 14 amino acids. CDR3 in amino acids: CASSQAGVNTEAFF. Here the CDR3 DNA reads TGTGCCAGCAGCCAAGCCGGGGTTAACACTGAAGCTTTCTTT.

The chain recombines TRBV19 with TRBJ2-5; D not resolved. The CDR3 has 12 amino acids. Trimming shortened V by 3 bases and J by 8 bases, and 10 bases separated the two germline ends. Germline V gives CDR1 LNHDA, CDR2 SQIVND (reference sequence). The CDR3 loop is CASSIGLTTQYF. Here the CDR3 DNA reads TGTGCCAGTAGTATCGGCCTTACCACCCAGTACTTC.

The V and J genes are TRBV5-1 and TRBJ2-1; D unresolved. The V and J ends lost 4 bases and 9 bases respectively, with 11 bases between them. The CDR3 extends over 12 amino acids. CDR1 is SGHRS and CDR2 is YFSETQ in the germline V gene. CDR3: CASSPNGPEQFF. The CDR3, as DNA: TGCGCCAGCAGCCCTAACGGCCCTGAGCAGTTCTTC. Supplemented by reference TRBV5-1 and TRBJ2-1, the full variable domain reads KAGVTQTPRYLIKTRGQQVTLSCSPISGHRSVSWYQQTPGQGLQFLFEYFSETQRNKGNFPGRFSGRQFSNSRSEMNVSTLELGDSALYLCASSPNGPEQFFGPGTRLTVL.

This clone appeared a few times. V usage is TRBV19 and J usage is TRBJ2-5, with D possibly being TRBD1 (6 bases). The CDR3 loop spans 13 amino acids. The V end lost 9 bases, the J end lost 5 bases, and 16 bases lay between the germline ends. The V gene's germline CDR1 is LNHDA and CDR2 SQIVND (reference sequence). DNA for the CDR3: TGTGCCAGCAGATACAGGGTTGGTGAGACCCAGTACTTC. Encoded protein: CASRYRVGETQYF. Together with reference TRBV19 and TRBJ2-5, the CDR3 gives the full variable domain: DGGITQSPKYLFRKEGQNVTLSCEQNLNHDAMYWYRQDPGQGLRLIYYSQIVNDFQKGDIAEGYSVSREKKESFPLTVTSAQKNPTAFYLCASRYRVGETQYFGPGTRLLVL.

The count of this clone is one. V usage is TRBV9 and J usage is TRBJ2-4; 12 bases agree with TRBD2. This CDR3 is built from 16 residues. V was pared by 0 bases and J by 9 bases, with 7 bases of the junction left unmatched. In germline, CDR1 is SGDLS, CDR2 YYNGEE. The CDR3 protein is CASSVAGLAGGAIQYF. Here the CDR3 DNA reads TGTGCCAGCAGCGTAGCGGGTCTAGCGGGAGGGGCCATTCAGTACTTC.

The rearrangement uses TRBV30 and TRBJ2-1, with 7 positions matching TRBD2. The CDR3 has 17 residues. Germline CDR1 and CDR2: GTSNPN and SVGIG (reference sequence). J was trimmed by 4 bases and V by 0 bases; bases with no gene match: 12. CDR3 nucleotide sequence: TGTGCCTGGAGTGTAGGGGCGGGAGTACCAACGTACAATGAGCAGTTCTTC. Encoded protein: CAWSVGAGVPTYNEQFF.

CDR3 nucleotide sequence: TGTGCCAGCAGGACCAGGGGGCACGGCACAGATACGCAGTATTTT. Translated, it gives CASRTRGHGTDTQYF. This chain links TRBV2 with TRBJ2-3; 8 bases align to TRBD1. The ends lost 6 bases at V and 1 base at J; junction bases unmatched: 6. Germline loops: CDR1 SNHLY, CDR2 FYNNEI. This CDR3 is built from 15 residues.

V usage is TRBV11-2 and J usage is TRBJ2-7; D might be TRBD1 (7 bases). Germline CDR1 and CDR2: SGHAT and FQNNGV. The ends were cut back, 5 bases at V and 6 bases at J, with 20 bases in the middle. The CDR3 extends over 15 amino acids. The CDR3 DNA reads as TGTGCCAGCAGCCCCGTCGGACAGGTCGGGGGCGAGCAGTACTTC. This gives the protein CASSPVGQVGGEQYF.

This clone appeared a few times. The chain couples TRBV11-2 to TRBJ2-7; D may be TRBD1 (6 bases). Trimming took off 4 bases at V and 7 bases at J, with 17 bases between the two ends. From germline, CDR1 is SGHAT and CDR2 FQNNGV. The CDR3 is 14 residues long. CDR3 sequence: CASSSPGQTSEQYF. CDR3 nucleotides: TGTGCCAGCAGCTCTCCGGGACAAACCTCGGAGCAGTACTTC.

The chain has TRBV4-2 and TRBJ2-5; D is tentatively TRBD1 or TRBD2 (5 bases each). V dropped 0 bases and J dropped 5 bases, with 7 bases sitting between them. The germline V gene encodes CDR1 LGHNA and CDR2 YNFKEQ. The CDR3 is 13 amino acids. In nucleotides, the CDR3 is TGTGCCAGCAGCCAAGATTGGGGGGAGACCCAGTACTTC. As protein: CASSQDWGETQYF.

The chain uses TRBV2 and TRBJ1-2, with TRBD1 as a possible D gene (5 bases). This CDR3 has 15 amino acids. Trimming took off 8 bases at V and 7 bases at J, with 23 bases between the two ends. CDR1 and CDR2 from the germline V gene are SNHLY and FYNNEI. The CDR3 bases are TGTGCCAGCGTCTACCCAACACCGGGGCTAGGTGGCTACACCTTC. Translation: CASVYPTPGLGGYTF.

The V call is TRBV19, the J call TRBJ2-5; 12 positions match TRBD2. Losses at the gene ends were 4 bases for V and 4 bases for J; bases not matched to a gene: 16. This CDR3 has 19 amino acids. Germline lookup yields CDR1 LNHDA and CDR2 SQIVND (reference sequence). In nucleotides, the CDR3 is TGTGCCAGTAGTACAGGGCCTACTAAGACTAGCGGGAGTGGAGAGACCCAGTACTTC. Translation: CASSTGPTKTSGSGETQYF.

The CDR3 coding sequence is TGTGCCAGCAGTCCCGGACTAGCGGGAAACGAGCAGTACTTC. Translating gives CASSPGLAGNEQYF. The rearrangement joins TRBV4-2 to TRBJ2-7; TRBD2 matches at 12 bases. The germline gives CDR1 LGHNA, CDR2 YNFKEQ. Unmatched junction bases numbered 5, after V lost 6 bases and J lost 5 bases. The CDR3 extends over 14 amino acids.

This chain links TRBV7-3 with TRBJ2-3, with D unresolved. Germline-derived CDR1 and CDR2 are SGHTA and FQGTGA. Trimming removed 5 bases from V and 0 bases from J, with 9 bases in between. This CDR3 region has 14 residues. Written as DNA, the CDR3 is TGTGCCAGCAGCCAGACTGGTAGCACAGATACGCAGTATTTT. This translates into CASSQTGSTDTQYF.

The CDR3 is CASSVLPSGSTYEQYF. CDR3 in DNA: TGTGCCAGCAGCGTTCTACCTAGCGGGAGCACCTACGAGCAGTACTTC. The chain combines TRBV11-1 with TRBJ2-7; 10 bases fit TRBD2. CDR3 length: 16 amino acids. The trim removed 5 bases at V and 2 bases at J, leaving 9 bases unmatched. The germline V gene has CDR1 SGHAT and CDR2 FQDESV (reference sequence).

The chain carries TRBV28 and TRBJ2-3; 9 nucleotides match TRBD1. CDR3 length: 14 amino acids. The germline V gene has CDR1 MDHEN and CDR2 SYDVKM. V dropped 8 bases and J dropped 8; count of bases not matched to a gene: 11. CDR3 amino acids: CASERTGVSRTQYF. In DNA form, the CDR3 reads TGTGCCAGCGAGCGGACAGGGGTTTCGCGTACGCAGTATTTT.

The V gene is TRBV11-2, the J gene TRBJ2-1, with 8 bases aligning to TRBD2. The CDR3 is 15 amino acids. Germline trimming cut 4 bases from V and 0 bases from J; bases unmatched to any gene: 2. The V gene's germline CDR1 is SGHAT and CDR2 FQNNGV. The CDR3 here is CASSSGTSSYNEQFF. Written as DNA, the CDR3 is TGTGCCAGCAGCTCCGGGACTAGCTCCTACAATGAGCAGTTCTTC.

The chain carries TRBV7-2 and TRBJ1-3, with unresolved D. The CDR3 length is 15 residues. Germline CDR1 and CDR2: SGHTA and FQGNSA. Between the trimmed V and J ends, which lost 1 base and 3 bases, there was a span of 10 bases. The CDR3 DNA is TGTGCCAGCAGCTTAGGTTCCGGAGTTGGAAACACCATATATTTT. It is translated as CASSLGSGVGNTIYF.

This chain uses TRBV21-1 with TRBJ1-1; the D call of TRBD1 is as the table states it, not checked on the DNA. TRBV21-1 is a recognized pseudogene. The CDR3 runs to 15 residues. The CDR3 DNA reads TGTGCCAGCAGCAATTGGACAGGGGCCAGTACTGAAGCTTTCTTT. Residues: CASSNWTGASTEAFF.

This clone has a handful of counts. V is TRBV20-1 and J is TRBJ2-7; D not resolved. V lost 0 bases, J lost 12 bases, and 12 bases lay in between. The CDR3 runs 11 residues. Germline values: CDR1 DFQATT, CDR2 SNEGSKA (reference sequence). The DNA of the CDR3 is TGCAGTGCTAGAGACTTGGGTCAGGTGTACTTC. It codes for CSARDLGQVYF.

The CDR3 spells CASHSVRGLYEQYF. As DNA, the CDR3 is TGTGCCAGTCATTCAGTGAGGGGGCTGTACGAGCAGTACTTC. The V and J genes are TRBV2 and TRBJ2-7; 7 bases match TRBD1. This CDR3 comprises 14 residues. Germline CDR1 reads SNHLY; CDR2 reads FYNNEI. Unmatched junction bases numbered 12, after V lost 9 bases and J lost 4 bases.